This entry lists 31 T cell receptor beta chains sequenced from one sample in a study of identical twins. TCRdb re-derived calls from the 5' RACE reads in MiXCR, one entry per CDR3 protein. The data hold 500,000 to 650,000 distinct CDR3 sequences, with roughly 6.6% observed a single time. This sample was also put to use in a study of yellow fever vaccine responses in identical twins.

Source material: PBMCs. The source is a woman between 18 and 30 years old in good health.

In its sample, this clonotype was seen a few times. The chain uses TRBV12-3 or TRBV12-4 and TRBJ2-1; D unclear. This CDR3 spans 12 amino acids. Deletions cut 4 bases from V and 10 bases from J, with 11 bases between. CDR3 sequence: CASSYGRVEQFF. In DNA form, the CDR3 reads TGTGCCAGCAGTTACGGACGGGTCGAGCAGTTCTTC.

V gene TRBV4-1 combines with J gene TRBJ2-1; D is possibly TRBD1 or TRBD2 (6 bases each). V gave up 4 bases and J gave up 6 bases, with 16 bases separating them. Germline loops: CDR1 MGHRA, CDR2 YSYEKL. This CDR3 comprises 15 residues. The chain's CDR3 is CASSRPLGGSNEQFF. Here the CDR3 DNA reads TGCGCCAGCAGCCGTCCCTTAGGGGGGAGCAATGAGCAGTTCTTC.

This clonotype came up many times. The genes are TRBV24-1 and TRBJ1-5, with TRBD1 matching 8 bases. CDR3 length equals 15 residues. The germline V gene has CDR1 KGHDR and CDR2 SFDVKD. The V and J ends lost 6 bases and 4 bases, in that order; junction bases with no gene match: 7. The CDR3 DNA is TGTGCCACCAGTCCGAGAGGACAGGGAAATCAGCCCCAGCATTTT. Amino acids: CATSPRGQGNQPQHF.

This clonotype was observed at least ten times. This chain uses TRBV4-1 with TRBJ2-7, with D maybe TRBD2 (6 bases). V shed 3 bases and J shed 4 bases, with 10 bases lying between them. The CDR3 loop spans 13 amino acids. Germline CDR1 is MGHRA and CDR2 is YSYEKL. The CDR3 DNA follows: TGCGCCAGCAGCCAGGTCGGGACTTACGAGCAGTACTTC. Translated: CASSQVGTYEQYF.

This clonotype was observed many times. The V and J genes are TRBV12-3 or TRBV12-4 and TRBJ2-3, with 7 nucleotides matching TRBD2. With V trimmed by 3 bases and J by 2 bases, 5 bases remained unmatched. This CDR3 has 15 residues. CDR3 coding DNA: TGTGCCAGCAGTTTTAGGGCGGGGGACACAGATACGCAGTATTTT. Protein sequence: CASSFRAGDTDTQYF.

The count of this clonotype is one. One end of the junction is discordant with germline, which a read error may explain. V usage is TRBV4-1 and J usage is TRBJ2-3, with D perhaps TRBD1 (5 bases). This CDR3 is built from 20 residues. Per germline, CDR1 MGHRA and CDR2 YSYEKL. CDR3: CASSQEGIGVPSRSTDTKYF. DNA of the CDR3: TGCGCCAGCAGCCAAGAAGGGATAGGGGTTCCTTCGAGAAGCACAGATACGAAGTATTTT.

This clonotype was seen many times. J is TRBJ1-1 and V is TRBV12-3 or TRBV12-4; 7 positions match TRBD1. This CDR3 has 11 residues. The J segment lost 7 bases and the V segment lost 7 bases, leaving 3 bases of the junction unmatched. The CDR3 here is CASTRDSEAFF. In DNA form, the CDR3 reads TGTGCCAGCACCCGGGACAGTGAAGCTTTCTTT.

This clonotype appeared many times. This chain joins TRBV5-5 and TRBJ1-5, with a tentative D call TRBD1 (5 bases). This CDR3 is built from 14 residues. Trimming took 0 bases from V and 3 from J, leaving 7 bases between them. Germline V gene lookup returns CDR1 SGHKS and CDR2 YYEKEE (reference sequence). The CDR3 coding sequence is TGTGCCAGCAGCTTGGGACAGAACAATCAGCCCCAGCATTTT. Protein sequence: CASSLGQNNQPQHF. The full variable domain, in which reference TRBV5-5 and TRBJ1-5 provide the parts outside the CDR3, is DAGVTQSPTHLIKTRGQQVTLRCSPISGHKSVSWYQQVLGQGPQFIFQYYEKEERGRGNFPDRFSARQFPNYSSELNVNALLLGDSALYLCASSLGQNNQPQHFGDGTRLSIL.

This clonotype showed up many times. This chain connects TRBV9 to TRBJ2-1, with no clear D. CDR3 length equals 15 residues. The germline gives CDR1 SGDLS, CDR2 YYNGEE. Trimming shortened V by 4 bases and J by 0 bases, and 11 bases separated the two germline ends. This CDR3 reads CASSLDFSSYNEQFF. CDR3 in DNA: TGTGCCAGCAGCCTTGATTTTAGCTCCTACAATGAGCAGTTCTTC.

The rearrangement links TRBV6-5 to TRBJ2-2, with D tentatively TRBD1 (6 bases). The germline V gene encodes CDR1 MNHEY and CDR2 SVGAGI. This CDR3 comprises 15 residues. Trimming stripped 1 base from V and 4 bases from J, with 10 bases between. Here the CDR3 reads CASSYLVGATGELFF. The DNA for the CDR3 is TGTGCCAGCAGTTACTTAGTGGGGGCCACCGGGGAGCTGTTTTTT.

This chain uses TRBV29-1 with TRBJ2-7; D ambiguous. The V and J ends lost 7 bases and 0 bases respectively, with 16 bases between them. Germline-derived CDR1 and CDR2 are SQVTM and ANQGSEA. The CDR3 has 14 amino acids. CDR3 DNA: TGCAGCGGTGTGGTCCTGGCACCCTCCTACGAGCAGTACTTC. Its protein is CSGVVLAPSYEQYF.

This clonotype was found a few times. The gene calls are TRBV12-3 or TRBV12-4 and TRBJ2-1; 7 nucleotides align to TRBD2. With V trimmed by 4 bases and J by 3 bases, 6 bases remained unmatched. The CDR3 length is 15 residues. The CDR3 spells CASSYSGIRYNEQFF. As DNA, the CDR3 is TGTGCCAGCAGTTACAGCGGGATACGCTACAATGAGCAGTTCTTC.

This clonotype was observed at least ten times. V and J are TRBV29-1 and TRBJ2-1, with D uncertain. The CDR3 is made up of 11 amino acids. With 2 bases removed from V and 4 bases from J, the gap between germline ends came to 3 bases. Germline V CDR1 and CDR2: SQVTM, ANQGSEA. In nucleotides, the CDR3 is TGCAGCGTTGAACGGTACAATGAGCAGTTCTTC. Translating it yields CSVERYNEQFF.

This clonotype was detected a few times. The V gene is TRBV15, the J gene TRBJ2-1; 7 positions agree with TRBD2. J lost 7 bases, V lost 3 bases, and 15 bases had no gene match. The CDR3 contains 17 residues. Germline V gives CDR1 LNHNV, CDR2 YYDKDF (reference sequence). The chain's CDR3 is CATSRSWGGGGWNEQFF. In DNA form, the CDR3 reads TGTGCCACCAGCAGGTCTTGGGGGGGGGGAGGATGGAATGAGCAGTTCTTC.

This clonotype was seen a handful of times. The rearrangement links TRBV11-3 to TRBJ2-1; D is uncertain. The V and J ends lost 1 base and 7 bases respectively, with 17 bases between them. The CDR3 runs 16 residues. Germline V gene sequence: CDR1 SGHNT, CDR2 YENEEA. CDR3 sequence (DNA): TGTGCCAGCAGCTTAGCCTTCGGAACACGGGCTAATGAGCAGTTCTTC. Translation: CASSLAFGTRANEQFF.

The chain has TRBV12-3 or TRBV12-4 and TRBJ2-7, with TRBD1 matching over 9 bases. The V gene end was trimmed by 6 bases and the J gene end by 4 bases; junction bases not matched to a gene: 7. The CDR3 spans 14 residues. The CDR3 sequence is CASSLRDRAYEQYF. CDR3 DNA sequence: TGTGCCAGCAGCCTCCGGGACAGGGCATACGAGCAGTACTTC.

The chain links TRBV7-3 to TRBJ2-3, with 8 bases matching TRBD2. The CDR3 runs to 14 residues. Germline CDR1 reads SGHTA; CDR2 reads FQGTGA. V lost 5 bases and J lost 6; bases outside the gene matches: 7. The CDR3 region has the DNA TGTGCCAGCAGCCCGGGGACTAGATATGATACGCAGTATTTT. The encoded protein is CASSPGTRYDTQYF.

This clonotype was picked up many times. V is TRBV12-3 or TRBV12-4 and J is TRBJ1-3; a possible D gene is TRBD1 (6 bases). The CDR3 has 18 residues. V dropped 6 bases and J dropped 4 bases, with 25 bases sitting between them. Here the CDR3 reads CASRPMTGTPLGGNTIYF. DNA for the CDR3: TGTGCCAGCAGGCCTATGACAGGAACTCCTTTGGGAGGAAACACCATATATTTT.

There are many counts of this clonotype. V and J are TRBV2 and TRBJ2-1; possibly TRBD2 for D (5 bases). This CDR3 comprises 14 residues. CDR1 is SNHLY, CDR2 FYNNEI, per germline. V was shortened by 4 bases and J by 3 bases, with 10 bases between the two germline ends. This chain's CDR3 is CASSASDFYNEQFF. The CDR3 DNA reads TGTGCCAGCAGTGCGTCGGACTTCTACAATGAGCAGTTCTTC.

A note on this clonotype: It may be a read error: a sequence one base away is much more abundant. The chain is built from TRBV20-1 and TRBJ2-5, with D possibly TRBD1 on 6 matching bases. Germline V gives CDR1 DFQATT, CDR2 SNEGSKA (reference sequence). The germline V and J ends were trimmed by 3 bases and 7 bases, with 15 bases remaining between them. The CDR3 is 13 residues long. This CDR3 reads CSARTPQGLTQYF. The CDR3 nucleotides read TGCAGTGCTAGGACCCCACAGGGTCTGACCCAGTACTTC.

This clonotype was seen many times. V gene TRBV6-2 or TRBV6-3 combines with J gene TRBJ1-1; 7 bases fit TRBD1. The V and J ends lost 2 bases and 4 bases, in that order; junction bases with no gene match: 7. The CDR3 consists of 15 residues. Germline CDR1 and CDR2: MNHEY and SVGEGT. The CDR3 DNA follows: TGTGCCAGCAGTTACCGGTTAGGGGGCCTCACTGAAGCTTTCTTT. This codes for CASSYRLGGLTEAFF.

This clonotype was counted between two and nine times. The V and J genes are TRBV5-1 and TRBJ1-1, with D possibly being TRBD1 (6 bases). With 4 bases removed from V and 0 bases from J, the gap between germline ends came to 22 bases. CDR1 SGHRS and CDR2 YFSETQ come from the germline V gene. The CDR3 has 18 residues. The DNA of the CDR3 is TGCGCCAGCAGCCCCAGGACAGCCCCGAGGTCCATGAACACTGAAGCTTTCTTT. It specifies CASSPRTAPRSMNTEAFF.

V gene TRBV12-3 or TRBV12-4 combines with J gene TRBJ1-5, with D hard to call. The CDR3 is made up of 13 amino acids. Between the trimmed V and J ends, which lost 2 bases and 7 bases, there was a span of 9 bases. CDR3 sequence reads: CASSLSGFQPQHF. The CDR3 DNA is TGTGCCAGCAGTTTATCCGGATTCCAGCCCCAGCATTTT.

The chain joins TRBV24-1 to TRBJ2-2; tentatively, D is TRBD1 (6 bases). V was pared by 6 bases and J by 6 bases, with 10 bases between. This CDR3 has 13 amino acids. CDR1 and CDR2 (germline): KGHDR, SFDVKD. The DNA of the CDR3 is TGTGCCACCAGTAACAGGGCCTCCGGGGAGCTGTTTTTT. This sequence encodes CATSNRASGELFF.

CDR3 region: CASSFAPDRETQYF. The DNA of the CDR3 is TGTGCCAGCAGCTTTGCCCCGGACAGGGAGACCCAGTACTTC. The chain links TRBV5-5 to TRBJ2-5; the match to TRBD1 covers 7 bases. CDR3 size: 14 residues. With 2 bases clipped from V and 5 bases from J, the junction kept 6 bases outside the gene matches. Germline V gene sequence: CDR1 SGHKS, CDR2 YYEKEE (reference sequence).

This clonotype was seen only a few times. The V call is TRBV29-1, the J call TRBJ2-1; no clear D gene. Looked up from germline, CDR1 is SQVTM and CDR2 is ANQGSEA. The CDR3 has 12 amino acids. V was trimmed by 3 bases and J by 6 bases, leaving 9 bases between them. CDR3: CSVELGSNEQFF. DNA for the CDR3: TGCAGCGTTGAGCTGGGGTCCAATGAGCAGTTCTTC.

This clonotype was recorded a few times. The rearrangement uses TRBV10-3 and TRBJ2-1; a possible D gene is TRBD2 (5 bases). Germline assignment: CDR1 ENHRY and CDR2 SYGVKD. Between the trimmed V and J ends, which lost 3 bases and 1 base, there was a span of 10 bases. The CDR3 is 15 residues long. The CDR3 loop is CAISDGSGSYNEQFF. The CDR3 DNA follows: TGTGCCATCAGTGATGGGAGCGGTTCCTACAATGAGCAGTTCTTC.

This clonotype was observed a handful of times. The chain has TRBV10-3 and TRBJ2-5; 11 bases are shared with TRBD2. Per germline, CDR1 ENHRY and CDR2 SYGVKD. CDR3 length: 13 amino acids. Trimming cost V 10 bases and J 1 base; bases outside gene matches: 2. For the CDR3, the DNA is TGTGCCACTAGCGGGGGGCGCCAAGAGACCCAGTACTTC. Translation: CATSGGRQETQYF.

This chain connects TRBV29-1 to TRBJ2-7; TRBD1 or TRBD2 may be the D gene (5 bases each). V lost 6 bases to trimming and J lost 6 bases, with 15 bases between them. Germline CDR1 SQVTM, CDR2 ANQGSEA. This CDR3 comprises 12 residues. The CDR3 here is CSVGTSLLEQYF. As DNA, the CDR3 is TGCAGCGTCGGGACCTCTCTGCTCGAGCAGTACTTC.

The rearrangement links TRBV3-1 to TRBJ2-6, with D tentatively TRBD1 (6 bases). CDR1 is LGHDT and CDR2 is YNNKEL in the germline V gene (reference sequence). V was clipped by 2 bases and J by 4 bases, with 9 bases between them. This CDR3 is built from 15 residues. The CDR3 protein is CASSQSGDGANVLTF. The DNA for the CDR3 is TGTGCCAGCAGCCAATCAGGGGACGGGGCCAACGTCCTGACTTTC.

The CDR3 region has the DNA TGCAGCGTTGAATCCACCCAGGGGGCGGGCGGCTACACCTTC. It codes for CSVESTQGAGGYTF. The chain combines TRBV29-1 with TRBJ1-2, with TRBD1 matching over 8 bases. J gave up 8 bases and V 2 bases, and 10 bases lay outside the gene matches. Germline V gives CDR1 SQVTM, CDR2 ANQGSEA. CDR3 length: 14 residues.